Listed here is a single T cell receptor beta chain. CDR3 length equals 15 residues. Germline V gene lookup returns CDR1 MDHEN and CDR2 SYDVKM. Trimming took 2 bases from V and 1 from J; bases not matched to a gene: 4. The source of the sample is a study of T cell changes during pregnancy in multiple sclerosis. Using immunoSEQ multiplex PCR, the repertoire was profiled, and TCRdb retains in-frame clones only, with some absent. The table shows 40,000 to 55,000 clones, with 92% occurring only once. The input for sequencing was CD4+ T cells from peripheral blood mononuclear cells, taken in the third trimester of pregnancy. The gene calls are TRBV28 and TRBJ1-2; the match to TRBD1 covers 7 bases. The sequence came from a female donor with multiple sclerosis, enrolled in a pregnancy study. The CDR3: CASSLGWDSNYGYTF. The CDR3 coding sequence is TGTGCCAGCAGTTTAGGTTGGGACAGTAACTATGGCTACACCTTC.